This T cell receptor beta chain was sequenced in a study of type 1 regulatory T cells. About the research overall: T-allo10 is an in vitro-generated, Tr1-enriched CD4 T cell product specific for alloantigen.

The CDR3 covers 12 residues. V was shortened by 6 bases and J by 3 bases, with 12 bases between the two germline ends. Germline CDR1 and CDR2: SQVTM and ANQGSEA. TCRdb itself ran the reads through MiXCR, one entry per CDR3 protein. The sample consists of around 88,000 distinct CDR3 sequences, roughly 31% of them appearing once. This chain connects TRBV29-1 to TRBJ2-7; D unresolved. Sequenced material: CD4+ T cells, either the whole sample or a sorted fraction (not recorded which). This clonotype was obtained from a human donor in good health. The CDR3 protein is CSVSRADYEQYF. In DNA, the CDR3 is TGCAGCGTCTCCCGGGCCGACTACGAGCAGTACTTC.